This TCR beta chain was sequenced during a study of shared clonotypes between healthy human individuals. The protocol was immunoSEQ multiplex PCR, while the TCRdb copy is restricted to in-frame clones and leaves out a portion. Of about 2.2 million clones in the sample, 90% to 95% are singletons; the top ten hold about 1.6%. Only CD45RO-negative cells positively selected for CCR7 counted as naive CD8 cells, so terminally differentiated effector memory CD45RA+ cells were excluded. V lost 4 bases to trimming and J lost 3 bases, with 19 bases between them. Per germline, CDR1 SGHDT and CDR2 YYEEEE. There are 16 residues in the CDR3. Comment on this clone: What it binds is unknown.

General study points: Despite large depth, sorted-subset datasets appeared incompletely sequenced. Donors were few, which limited the genetic and exposure-history diversity represented.

Sequenced material: naive CD8+ T cells from PBMCs. This receptor was obtained from a man between 18 and 29 years old in good health. Some clones in this sample may be carry-over from other donors' samples. The genes are TRBV5-6 and TRBJ1-2, with D perhaps TRBD1 (6 bases). In DNA form, the CDR3 reads TGTGCCAGCAGCCGGGGAGGGGGATCAGCCGACTATGGCTACACCTTC. This translates into CASSRGGGSADYGYTF.